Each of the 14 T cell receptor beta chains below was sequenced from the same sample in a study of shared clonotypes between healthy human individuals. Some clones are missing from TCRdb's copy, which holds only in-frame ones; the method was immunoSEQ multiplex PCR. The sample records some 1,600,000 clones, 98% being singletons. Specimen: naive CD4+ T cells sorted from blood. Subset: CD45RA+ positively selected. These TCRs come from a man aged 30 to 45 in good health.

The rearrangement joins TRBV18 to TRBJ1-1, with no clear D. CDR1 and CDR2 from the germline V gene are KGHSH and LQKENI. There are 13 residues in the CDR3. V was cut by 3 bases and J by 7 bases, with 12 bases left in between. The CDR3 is CASSPLPANEAFF. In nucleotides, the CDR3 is TGTGCCAGCTCACCCCTCCCCGCTAATGAAGCTTTCTTT.

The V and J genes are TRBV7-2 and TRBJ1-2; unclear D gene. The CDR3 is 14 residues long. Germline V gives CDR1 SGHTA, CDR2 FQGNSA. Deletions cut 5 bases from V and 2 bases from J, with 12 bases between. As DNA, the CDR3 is TGTGCCAGCAGCAGAGGCGGTATAAACTATGGCTACACCTTC. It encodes CASSRGGINYGYTF.

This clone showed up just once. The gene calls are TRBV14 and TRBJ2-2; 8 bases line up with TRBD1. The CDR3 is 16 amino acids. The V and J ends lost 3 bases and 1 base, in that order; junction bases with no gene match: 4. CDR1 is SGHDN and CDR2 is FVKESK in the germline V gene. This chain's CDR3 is CASSHVGQGNTGELFF. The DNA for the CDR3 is TGTGCCAGCAGCCACGTTGGACAGGGGAACACCGGGGAGCTGTTTTTT.

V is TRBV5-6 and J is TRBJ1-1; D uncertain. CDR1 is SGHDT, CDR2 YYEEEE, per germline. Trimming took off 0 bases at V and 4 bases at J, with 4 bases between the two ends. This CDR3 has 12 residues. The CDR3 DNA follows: TGTGCCAGCAGCTTGGTTTTCACTGAAGCTTTCTTT. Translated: CASSLVFTEAFF.

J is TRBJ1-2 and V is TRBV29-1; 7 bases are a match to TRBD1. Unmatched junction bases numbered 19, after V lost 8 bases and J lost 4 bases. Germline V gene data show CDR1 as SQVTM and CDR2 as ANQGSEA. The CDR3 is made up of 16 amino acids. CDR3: CSTTSLDRATTYGYTF. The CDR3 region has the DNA TGCAGCACCACAAGTCTAGACAGGGCAACAACCTATGGCTACACCTTC. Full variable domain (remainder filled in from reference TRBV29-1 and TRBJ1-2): SAVISQKPSRDICQRGTSLTIQCQVDSQVTMMFWYRQQPGQSLTLIATANQGSEATYESGFVIDKFPISRPNLTFSTLTVSNMSPEDSSIYLCSTTSLDRATTYGYTFGSGTRLTVV.

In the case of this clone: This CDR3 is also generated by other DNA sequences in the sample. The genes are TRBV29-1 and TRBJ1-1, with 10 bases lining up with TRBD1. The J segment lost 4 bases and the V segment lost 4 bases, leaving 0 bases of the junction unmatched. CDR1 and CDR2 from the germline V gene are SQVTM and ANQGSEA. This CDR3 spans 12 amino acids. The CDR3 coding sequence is TGCAGCGTTGGGACAGGGGGCACTGAAGCTTTCTTT. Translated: CSVGTGGTEAFF.

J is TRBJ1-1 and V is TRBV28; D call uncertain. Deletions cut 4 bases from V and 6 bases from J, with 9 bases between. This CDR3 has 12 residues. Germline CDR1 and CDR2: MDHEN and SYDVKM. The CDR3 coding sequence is TGTGCCAGCAGTTCCCTGTTCTCTGAAGCTTTCTTT. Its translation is CASSSLFSEAFF.

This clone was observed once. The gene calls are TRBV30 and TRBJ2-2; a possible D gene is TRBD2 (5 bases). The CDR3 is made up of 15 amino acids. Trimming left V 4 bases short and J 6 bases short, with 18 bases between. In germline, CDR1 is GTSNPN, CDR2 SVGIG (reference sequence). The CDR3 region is CAWTRPGLSAGELFF. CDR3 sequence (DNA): TGTGCCTGGACCCGACCGGGGTTGAGCGCCGGGGAGCTGTTTTTT.

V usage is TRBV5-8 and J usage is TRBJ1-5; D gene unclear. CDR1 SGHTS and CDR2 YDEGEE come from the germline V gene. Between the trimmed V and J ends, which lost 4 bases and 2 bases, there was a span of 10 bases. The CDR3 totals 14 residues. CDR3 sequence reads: CASSRLLRNQPQHF. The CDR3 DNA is TGTGCCAGCAGCCGTCTATTACGCAATCAGCCCCAGCATTTT. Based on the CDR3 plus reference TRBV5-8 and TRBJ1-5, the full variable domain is EAGVTQSPTHLIKTRGQQATLRCSPISGHTSVYWYQQALGLGLQFLLWYDEGEERNRGNFPPRFSGRQFPNYSSELNVNALELEDSALYLCASSRLLRNQPQHFGDGTRLSIL.

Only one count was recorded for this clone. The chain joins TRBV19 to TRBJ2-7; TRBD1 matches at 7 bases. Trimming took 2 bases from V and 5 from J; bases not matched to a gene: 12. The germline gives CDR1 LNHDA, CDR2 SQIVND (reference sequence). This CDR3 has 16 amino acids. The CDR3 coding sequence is TGTGCCAGTAGTATATGGACAGGAACCCCTCCTAACGAGCAGTACTTC. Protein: CASSIWTGTPPNEQYF.

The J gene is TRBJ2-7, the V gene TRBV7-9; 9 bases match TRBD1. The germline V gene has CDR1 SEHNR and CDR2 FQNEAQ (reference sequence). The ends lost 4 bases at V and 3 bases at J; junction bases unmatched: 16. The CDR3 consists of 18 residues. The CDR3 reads CASSSSGLWDRAFYEQYF. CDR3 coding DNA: TGTGCCAGCAGCTCCTCAGGTCTATGGGACAGGGCTTTCTACGAGCAGTACTTC.

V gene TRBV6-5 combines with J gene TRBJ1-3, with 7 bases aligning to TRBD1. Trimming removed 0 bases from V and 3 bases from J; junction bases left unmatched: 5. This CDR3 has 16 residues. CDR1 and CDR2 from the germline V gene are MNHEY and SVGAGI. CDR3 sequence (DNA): TGTGCCAGCAGTTACTCGAGGGACAGCCTTGGAAACACCATATATTTT. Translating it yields CASSYSRDSLGNTIYF.

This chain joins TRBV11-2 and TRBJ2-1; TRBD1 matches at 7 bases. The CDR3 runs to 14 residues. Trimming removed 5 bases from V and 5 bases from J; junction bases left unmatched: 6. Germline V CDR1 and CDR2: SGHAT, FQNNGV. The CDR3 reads CASSQQDRNNEQFF. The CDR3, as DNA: TGTGCCAGCAGCCAGCAGGACAGGAACAATGAGCAGTTCTTC.

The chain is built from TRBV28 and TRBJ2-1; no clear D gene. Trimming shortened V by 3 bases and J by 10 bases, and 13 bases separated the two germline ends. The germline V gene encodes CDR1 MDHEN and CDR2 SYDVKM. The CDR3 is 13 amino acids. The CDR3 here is CASSFLYRPEQFF. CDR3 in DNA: TGTGCCAGCAGTTTCTTATATCGTCCCGAGCAGTTCTTC.